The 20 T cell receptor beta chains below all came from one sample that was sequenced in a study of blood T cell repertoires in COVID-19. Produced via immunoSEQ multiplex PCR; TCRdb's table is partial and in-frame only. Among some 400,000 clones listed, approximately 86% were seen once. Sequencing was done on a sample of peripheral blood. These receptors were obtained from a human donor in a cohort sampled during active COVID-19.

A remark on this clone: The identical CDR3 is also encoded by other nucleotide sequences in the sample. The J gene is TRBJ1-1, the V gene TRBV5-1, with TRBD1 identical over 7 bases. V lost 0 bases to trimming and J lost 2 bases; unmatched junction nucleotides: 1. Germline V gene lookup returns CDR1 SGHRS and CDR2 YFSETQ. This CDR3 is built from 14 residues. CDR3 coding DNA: TGCGCCAGCAGCTTGGACAGGGGAAACACTGAAGCTTTCTTT. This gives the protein CASSLDRGNTEAFF.

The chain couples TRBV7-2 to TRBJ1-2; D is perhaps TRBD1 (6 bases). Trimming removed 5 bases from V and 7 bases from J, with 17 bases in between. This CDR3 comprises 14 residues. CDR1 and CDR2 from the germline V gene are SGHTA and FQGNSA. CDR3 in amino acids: CASSPSGGRFGYTF. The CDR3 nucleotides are TGTGCCAGCAGCCCCTCGGGGGGGCGTTTTGGCTACACCTTC.

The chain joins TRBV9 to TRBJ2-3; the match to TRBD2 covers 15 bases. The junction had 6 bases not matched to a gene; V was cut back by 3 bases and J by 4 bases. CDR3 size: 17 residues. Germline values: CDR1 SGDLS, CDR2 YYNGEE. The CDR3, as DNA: TGTGCCAGCAGCGGCGGACTAGCGGGAGGGAAAGCAGATACGCAGTATTTT. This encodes CASSGGLAGGKADTQYF.

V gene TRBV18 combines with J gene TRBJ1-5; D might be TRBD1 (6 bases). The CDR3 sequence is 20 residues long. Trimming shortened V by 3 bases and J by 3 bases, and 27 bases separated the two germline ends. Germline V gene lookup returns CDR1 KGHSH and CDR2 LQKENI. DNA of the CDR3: TGTGCCAGCTCACCGCCCGACCCAAACAGGGATGATGGGTACAATCAGCCCCAGCATTTT. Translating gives CASSPPDPNRDDGYNQPQHF.

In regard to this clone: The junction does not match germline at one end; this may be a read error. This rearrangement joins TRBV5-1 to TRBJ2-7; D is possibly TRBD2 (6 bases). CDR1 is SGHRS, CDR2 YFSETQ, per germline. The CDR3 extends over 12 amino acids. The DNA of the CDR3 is TGCGCCAGCAGTTTGGGGGGAGGCGAGCAGTACTTC. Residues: CASSLGGGEQYF.

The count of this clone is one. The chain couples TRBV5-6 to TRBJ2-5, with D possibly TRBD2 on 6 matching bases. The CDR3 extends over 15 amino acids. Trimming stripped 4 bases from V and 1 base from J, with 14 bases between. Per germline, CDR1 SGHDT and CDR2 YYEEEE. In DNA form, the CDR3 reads TGTGCCAGCAGCAGGGCCGGGACTGCCCAAGAGACCCAGTACTTC. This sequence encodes CASSRAGTAQETQYF.

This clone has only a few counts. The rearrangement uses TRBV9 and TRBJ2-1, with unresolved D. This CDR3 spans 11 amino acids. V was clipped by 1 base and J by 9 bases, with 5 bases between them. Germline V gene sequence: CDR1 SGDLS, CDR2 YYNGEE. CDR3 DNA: TGTGCCAGCAGCGTAACTGCTGAGCAGTTCTTC. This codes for CASSVTAEQFF. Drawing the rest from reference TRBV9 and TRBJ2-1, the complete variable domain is DSGVTQTPKHLITATGQRVTLRCSPRSGDLSVYWYQQSLDQGLQFLIQYYNGEERAKGNILERFSAQQFPDLHSELNLSSLELGDSALYFCASSVTAEQFFGPGTRLTVL.

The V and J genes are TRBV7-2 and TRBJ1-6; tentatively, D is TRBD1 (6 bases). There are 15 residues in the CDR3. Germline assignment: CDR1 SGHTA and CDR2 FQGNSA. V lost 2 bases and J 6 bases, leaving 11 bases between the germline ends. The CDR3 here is CASSLYAGANSPLHF. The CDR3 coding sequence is TGTGCCAGCAGCTTATATGCAGGGGCTAATTCACCCCTCCACTTT. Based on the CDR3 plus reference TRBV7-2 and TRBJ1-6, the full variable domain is GAGVSQSPSNKVTEKGKDVELRCDPISGHTALYWYRQSLGQGLEFLIYFQGNSAPDKSGLPSDRFSAERTGGSVSTLTIQRTQQEDSAVYLCASSLYAGANSPLHFGNGTRLTVT.

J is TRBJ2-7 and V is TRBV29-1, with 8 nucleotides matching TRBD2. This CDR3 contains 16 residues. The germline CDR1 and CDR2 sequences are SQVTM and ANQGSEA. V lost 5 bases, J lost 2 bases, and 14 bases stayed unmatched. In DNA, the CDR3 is TGCAGCGTTCGGGGATTTTGGCGGGAGGATCCCTACGAGCAGTACTTC. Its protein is CSVRGFWREDPYEQYF.

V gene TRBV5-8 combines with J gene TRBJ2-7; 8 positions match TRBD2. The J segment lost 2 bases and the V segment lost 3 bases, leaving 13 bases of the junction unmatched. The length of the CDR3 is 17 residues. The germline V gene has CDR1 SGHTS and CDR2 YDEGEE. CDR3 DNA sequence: TGTGCCAGCAGCTCGTTCCGAGGGCGGGGGGCGGCCTACGAGCAGTACTTC. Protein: CASSSFRGRGAAYEQYF.

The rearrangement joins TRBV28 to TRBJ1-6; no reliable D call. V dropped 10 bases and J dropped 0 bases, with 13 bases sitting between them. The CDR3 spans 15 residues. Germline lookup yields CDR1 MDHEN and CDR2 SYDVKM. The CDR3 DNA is TGTGCCACGGGTGGGTTCCTCTCCTATAATTCACCCCTCCACTTT. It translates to CATGGFLSYNSPLHF.

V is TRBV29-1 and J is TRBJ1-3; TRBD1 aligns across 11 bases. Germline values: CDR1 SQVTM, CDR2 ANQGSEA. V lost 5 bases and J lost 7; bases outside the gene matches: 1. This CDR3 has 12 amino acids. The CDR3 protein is CSVRTGGNTIYF. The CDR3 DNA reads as TGCAGCGTTAGGACAGGGGGCAACACCATATATTTT.

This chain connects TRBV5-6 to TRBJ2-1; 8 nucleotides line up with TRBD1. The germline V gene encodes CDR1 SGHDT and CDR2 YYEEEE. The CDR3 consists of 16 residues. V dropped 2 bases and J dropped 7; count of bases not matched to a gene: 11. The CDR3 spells CASSLIWTGRMNEQFF. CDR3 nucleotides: TGTGCCAGCAGCTTAATATGGACAGGGCGAATGAATGAGCAGTTCTTC. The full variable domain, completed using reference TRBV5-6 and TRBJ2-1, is DAGVTQSPTHLIKTRGQQVTLRCSPKSGHDTVSWYQQALGQGPQFIFQYYEEEERQRGNFPDRFSGHQFPNYSSELNVNALLLGDSALYLCASSLIWTGRMNEQFFGPGTRLTVL.

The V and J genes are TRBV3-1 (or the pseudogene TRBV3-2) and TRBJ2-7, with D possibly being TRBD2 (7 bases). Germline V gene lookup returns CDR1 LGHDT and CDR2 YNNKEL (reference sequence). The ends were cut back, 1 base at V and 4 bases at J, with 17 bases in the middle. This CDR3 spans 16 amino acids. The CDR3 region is CASSQGQGRARYEQYF. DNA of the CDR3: TGTGCCAGCAGCCAAGGCCAGGGGAGGGCCCGGTACGAGCAGTACTTC.

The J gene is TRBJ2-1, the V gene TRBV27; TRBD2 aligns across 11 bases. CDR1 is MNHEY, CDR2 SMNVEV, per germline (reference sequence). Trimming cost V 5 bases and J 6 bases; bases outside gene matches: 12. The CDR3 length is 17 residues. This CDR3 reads CASSPTGRGTSGNEQFF. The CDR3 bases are TGTGCCAGCAGTCCCACGGGACGCGGGACTAGCGGCAATGAGCAGTTCTTC.

The CDR3 DNA sequence: TGTGCCAGCTCACCCGGGACAGACGACTTACCCCTCCACTTT. It yields the protein CASSPGTDDLPLHF. The chain joins TRBV18 to TRBJ1-6; TRBD1 agrees at 7 bases. The CDR3 has 14 residues. Germline CDR1 KGHSH, CDR2 LQKENI. Trimming removed 3 bases from V and 12 bases from J; junction bases left unmatched: 8. Full variable domain (remainder filled in from reference TRBV18 and TRBJ1-6): NAGVMQNPRHLVRRRGQEARLRCSPMKGHSHVYWYRQLPEEGLKFMVYLQKENIIDESGMPKERFSAEFPKEGPSILRIQQVVRGDSAAYFCASSPGTDDLPLHFGNGTRLTVT.

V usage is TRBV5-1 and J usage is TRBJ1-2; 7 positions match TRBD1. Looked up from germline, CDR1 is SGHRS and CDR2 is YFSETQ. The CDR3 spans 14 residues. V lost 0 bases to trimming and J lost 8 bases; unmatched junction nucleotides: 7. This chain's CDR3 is CASSLDGQDLGYTF. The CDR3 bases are TGCGCCAGCAGCTTGGATGGACAGGATTTGGGCTACACCTTC.

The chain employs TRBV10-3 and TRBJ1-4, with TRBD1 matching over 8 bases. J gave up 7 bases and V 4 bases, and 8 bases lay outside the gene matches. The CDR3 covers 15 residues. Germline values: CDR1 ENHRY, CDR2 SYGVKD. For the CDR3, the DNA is TGTGCCATCAGTGCGTGGACAGGGAAACCTGAAAAACTGTTTTTT. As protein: CAISAWTGKPEKLFF.

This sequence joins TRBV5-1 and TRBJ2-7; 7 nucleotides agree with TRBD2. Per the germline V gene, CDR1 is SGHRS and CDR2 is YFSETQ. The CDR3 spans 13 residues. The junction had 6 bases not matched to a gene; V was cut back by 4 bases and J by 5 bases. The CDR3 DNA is TGCGCCAGCAGCCCGCGACGGGGGGACGAGCAGTACTTC. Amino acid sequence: CASSPRRGDEQYF.

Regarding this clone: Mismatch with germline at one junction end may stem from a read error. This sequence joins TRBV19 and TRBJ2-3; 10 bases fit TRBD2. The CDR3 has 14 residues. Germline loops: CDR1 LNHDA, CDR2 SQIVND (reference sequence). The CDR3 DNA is TGTGCCGGTAGCGGGGGGAAGAGCACAGATACGCAGTATTTT. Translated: CAGSGGKSTDTQYF.